This TCR beta chain comes out of a study of T cells in women clearing cervical HPV infection. With regard to this clone: The read finishes 3 residues shy of the CDR3 end, and the germline J gene is used to complete it.

There are 14 residues in the CDR3. The trim removed 6 bases at V and 8 bases at J, leaving 4 bases unmatched. Data came from immunoSEQ multiplex PCR; TCRdb stores just in-frame clones and leaves some out. This sample carries about 23,000 clones, with about 9% going to the ten biggest clones. This rearrangement joins TRBV12-3 or TRBV12-4 to TRBJ2-1; 13 nucleotides line up with TRBD2. Sequencing was done on a sample of blood buffy coat. This sequence was found in a woman between 18 and 69 years old with a cervical HPV16 infection that either progressed to CIN3+ or cleared (not recorded which). The CDR3 reads CASRLAGGPDEQFF. CDR3 bases read: TGTGCCAGCAGACTAGCGGGAGGGCCAGATGAG.